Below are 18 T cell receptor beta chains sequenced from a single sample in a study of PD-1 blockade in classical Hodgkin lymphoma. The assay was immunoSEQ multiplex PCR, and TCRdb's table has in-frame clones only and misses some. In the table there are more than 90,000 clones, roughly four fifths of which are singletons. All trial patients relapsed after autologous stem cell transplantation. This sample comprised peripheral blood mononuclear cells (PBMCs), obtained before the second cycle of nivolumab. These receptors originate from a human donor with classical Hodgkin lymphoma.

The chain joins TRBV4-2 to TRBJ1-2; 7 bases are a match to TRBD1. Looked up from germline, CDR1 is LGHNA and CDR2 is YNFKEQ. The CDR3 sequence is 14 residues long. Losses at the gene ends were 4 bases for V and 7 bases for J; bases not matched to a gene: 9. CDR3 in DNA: TGTGCCAGCAGCCCGACAGGGAGTAGGTCTGGCTACACCTTC. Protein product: CASSPTGSRSGYTF.

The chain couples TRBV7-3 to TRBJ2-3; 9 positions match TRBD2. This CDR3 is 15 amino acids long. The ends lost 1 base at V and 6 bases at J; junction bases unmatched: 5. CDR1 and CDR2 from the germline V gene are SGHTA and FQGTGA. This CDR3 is CASSLRGLAWDTQYF. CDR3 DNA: TGTGCCAGCAGCTTAAGGGGACTAGCCTGGGATACGCAGTATTTT.

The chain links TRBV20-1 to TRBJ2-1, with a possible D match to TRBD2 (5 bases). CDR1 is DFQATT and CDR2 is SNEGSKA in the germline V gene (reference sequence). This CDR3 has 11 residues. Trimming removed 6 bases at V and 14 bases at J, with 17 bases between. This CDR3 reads CSATPGVGKFF. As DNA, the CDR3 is TGCAGTGCGACCCCCGGGGTAGGAAAGTTCTTC.

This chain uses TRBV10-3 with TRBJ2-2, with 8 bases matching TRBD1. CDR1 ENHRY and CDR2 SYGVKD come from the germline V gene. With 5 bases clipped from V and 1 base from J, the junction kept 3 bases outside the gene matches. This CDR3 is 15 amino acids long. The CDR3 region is CAISTGTGNTGELFF. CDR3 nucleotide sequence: TGTGCCATCAGTACCGGGACAGGGAACACCGGGGAGCTGTTTTTT.

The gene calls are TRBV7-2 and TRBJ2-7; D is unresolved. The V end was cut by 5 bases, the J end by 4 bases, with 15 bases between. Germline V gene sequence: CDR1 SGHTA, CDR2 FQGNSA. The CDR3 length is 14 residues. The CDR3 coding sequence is TGTGCCAGCAGCCCCGACTGGGCTGGGTACGAGCAGTACTTC. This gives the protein CASSPDWAGYEQYF.

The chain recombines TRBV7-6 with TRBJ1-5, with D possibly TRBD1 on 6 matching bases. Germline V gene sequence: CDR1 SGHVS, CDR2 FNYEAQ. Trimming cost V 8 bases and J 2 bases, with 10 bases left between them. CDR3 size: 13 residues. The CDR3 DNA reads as TGTGCCAGCTCCCCAGGGGGCAATCAGCCCCAGCATTTT. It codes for CASSPGGNQPQHF.

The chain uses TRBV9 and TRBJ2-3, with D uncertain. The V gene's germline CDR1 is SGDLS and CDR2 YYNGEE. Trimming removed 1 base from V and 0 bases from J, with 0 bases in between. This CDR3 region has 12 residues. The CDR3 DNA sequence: TGTGCCAGCAGCGTAAGCACAGATACGCAGTATTTT. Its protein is CASSVSTDTQYF.

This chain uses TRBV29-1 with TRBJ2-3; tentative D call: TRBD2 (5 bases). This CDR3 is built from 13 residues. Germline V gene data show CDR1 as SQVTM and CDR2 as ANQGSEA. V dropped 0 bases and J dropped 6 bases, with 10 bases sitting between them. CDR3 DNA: TGCAGCGTTGAAGAACCCGGGATGGATACGCAGTATTTT. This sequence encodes CSVEEPGMDTQYF.

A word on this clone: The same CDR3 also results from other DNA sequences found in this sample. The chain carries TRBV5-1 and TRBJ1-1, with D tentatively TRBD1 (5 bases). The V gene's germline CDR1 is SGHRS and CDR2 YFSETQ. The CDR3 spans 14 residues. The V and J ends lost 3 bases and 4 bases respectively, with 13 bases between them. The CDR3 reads CASSSQGGGTEAFF. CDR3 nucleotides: TGCGCCAGCAGCTCCCAGGGAGGCGGCACTGAAGCTTTCTTT.

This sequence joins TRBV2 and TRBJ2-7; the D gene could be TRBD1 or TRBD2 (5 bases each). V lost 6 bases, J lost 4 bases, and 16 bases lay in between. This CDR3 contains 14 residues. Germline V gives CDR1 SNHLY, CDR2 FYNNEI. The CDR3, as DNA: TGTGCCAGCAGAGGGCGAGGGGACCCTTACGAGCAGTACTTC. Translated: CASRGRGDPYEQYF.

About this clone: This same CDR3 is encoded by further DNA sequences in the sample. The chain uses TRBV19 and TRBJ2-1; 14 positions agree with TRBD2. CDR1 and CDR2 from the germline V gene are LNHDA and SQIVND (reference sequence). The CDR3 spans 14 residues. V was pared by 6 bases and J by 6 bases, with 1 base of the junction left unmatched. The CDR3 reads CASRGLAGVNEQFF. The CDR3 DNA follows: TGTGCCAGTAGGGGACTAGCGGGAGTCAATGAGCAGTTCTTC.

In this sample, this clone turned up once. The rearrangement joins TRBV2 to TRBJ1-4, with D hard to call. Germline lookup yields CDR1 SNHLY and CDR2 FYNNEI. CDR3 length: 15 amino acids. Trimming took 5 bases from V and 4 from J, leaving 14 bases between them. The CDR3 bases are TGTGCCAGCAGTCCCAGGCGGGTCCTTAATGAAAAACTGTTTTTT. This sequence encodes CASSPRRVLNEKLFF. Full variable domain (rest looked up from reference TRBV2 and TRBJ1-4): EPEVTQTPSHQVTQMGQEVILRCVPISNHLYFYWYRQILGQKVEFLVSFYNNEISEKSEIFDDQFSVERPDGSNFTLKIRSTKLEDSAMYFCASSPRRVLNEKLFFGSGTQLSVL.

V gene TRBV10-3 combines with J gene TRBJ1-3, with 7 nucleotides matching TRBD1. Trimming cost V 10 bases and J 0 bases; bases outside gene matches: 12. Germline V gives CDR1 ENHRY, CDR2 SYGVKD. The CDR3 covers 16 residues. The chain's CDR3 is CASGTEITYSGNTIYF. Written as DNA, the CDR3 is TGTGCCAGCGGGACAGAAATAACATACTCTGGAAACACCATATATTTT.

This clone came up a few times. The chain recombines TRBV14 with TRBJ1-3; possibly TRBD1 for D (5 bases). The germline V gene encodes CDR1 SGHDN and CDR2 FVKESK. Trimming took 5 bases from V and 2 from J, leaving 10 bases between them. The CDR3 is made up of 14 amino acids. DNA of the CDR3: TGTGCCAGCAGCGTACAGGTAGCTGGAAACACCATATATTTT. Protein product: CASSVQVAGNTIYF.

The CDR3 loop reads CASSNGRDQPQHF. The CDR3 DNA reads TGTGCCAGCAGCAATGGGAGGGATCAGCCCCAGCATTTT. V usage is TRBV9 and J usage is TRBJ1-5; D is unclear. Trimming removed 4 bases at V and 5 bases at J, with 10 bases between. CDR3 length equals 13 residues. The germline V gene has CDR1 SGDLS and CDR2 YYNGEE.

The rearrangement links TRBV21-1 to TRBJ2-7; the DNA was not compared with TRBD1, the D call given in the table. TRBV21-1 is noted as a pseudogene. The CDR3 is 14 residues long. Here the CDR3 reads CASSKEGRANEQYF. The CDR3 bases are TGTGCCAGCAGCAAAGAAGGCAGGGCAAACGAGCAGTACTTC.

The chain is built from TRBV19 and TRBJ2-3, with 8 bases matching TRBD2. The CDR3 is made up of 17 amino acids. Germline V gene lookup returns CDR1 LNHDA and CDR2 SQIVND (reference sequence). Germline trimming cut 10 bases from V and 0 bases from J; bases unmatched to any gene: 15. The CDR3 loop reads CATRGASGRSSTDTQYF. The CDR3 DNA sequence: TGTGCCACCCGGGGGGCTAGCGGGCGTTCTAGCACAGATACGCAGTATTTT.

DNA for the CDR3: TGTGCCAGCAGCTTCACGGGACAGTCGAACACTGAAGCTTTCTTT. Translation gives CASSFTGQSNTEAFF. The rearrangement links TRBV7-9 to TRBJ1-1; 7 nucleotides align to TRBD1. There are 15 residues in the CDR3. Germline V lookup: CDR1 SEHNR, CDR2 FQNEAQ (reference sequence). V trimming: 3 bases; J trimming: 1 base; junction bases outside the gene matches: 5.